This T cell receptor beta chain emerged from a study of cytomegalovirus exposure and HLA in healthy donors. Study findings and constraints: CMV serostatus was the only recorded immune exposure for donors.

There are a few counts of this clone. Its antigen is as yet unknown. PCR primers comprised 60 Vbeta and 13 Jbeta primers. TCRdb's table, derived via immunoSEQ multiplex PCR, lists solely in-frame clones and lacks some. Of around 200,000 clones in the sample, around 86% were seen once. In germline, CDR1 is MGHRA, CDR2 YSYEKL. Trimming at V came to 3 bases and at J to 0 bases, leaving 11 bases not matched to a gene. CDR3 size: 18 residues. Sample: PBMCs. This chain joins TRBV4-1 and TRBJ1-1, with 9 positions matching TRBD1. The clonotype originates from a woman aged 40 to 50 in good health and CMV-seronegative. The CDR3 nucleotides read TGCGCCAGCAGCCAGTCCGGGACAGGGACTCTCATGAACACTGAAGCTTTCTTT. Protein: CASSQSGTGTLMNTEAFF.